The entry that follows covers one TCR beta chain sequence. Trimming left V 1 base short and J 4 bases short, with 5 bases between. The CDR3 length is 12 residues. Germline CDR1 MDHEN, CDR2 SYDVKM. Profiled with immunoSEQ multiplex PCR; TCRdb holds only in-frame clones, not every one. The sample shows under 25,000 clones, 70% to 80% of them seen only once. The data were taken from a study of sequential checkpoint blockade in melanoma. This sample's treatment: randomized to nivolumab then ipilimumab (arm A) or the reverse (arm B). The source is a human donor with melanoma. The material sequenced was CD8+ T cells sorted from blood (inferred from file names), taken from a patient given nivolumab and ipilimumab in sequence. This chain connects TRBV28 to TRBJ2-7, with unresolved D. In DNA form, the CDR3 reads TGTGCCAGCAGTTTATCACTTTACGAGCAGTACTTC. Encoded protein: CASSLSLYEQYF.